A single sample is the source of the 14 T cell receptor beta chains below, sequenced in a study of T cell responses to AZD1222 COVID-19 vaccine (dated by TCRdb to the early 2020s). The receptor library was made with the immunoSEQ multiplex PCR assay. The immuneACCESS repertoire file appears here via TCRdb, limited to in-frame rearrangements. These files lack a portion of the clones; in checked studies, under half of the deficit traces to unresolved V genes, and the cause of the others is not known. The sample yields roughly 56,000 clones; approximately 83% were counted once. The ten largest clones take up about 16% of the sample. The sample's time point, from its label and the paper: baseline before first vaccination. The material sequenced was peripheral blood, taken on day 0 of AZD1222 vaccination. These receptors were obtained from an adult in good health.

This clone came up a few times. The chain links TRBV5-6 to TRBJ2-2, with 7 bases that match TRBD2. This CDR3 spans 13 amino acids. CDR1 is SGHDT and CDR2 is YYEEEE in the germline V gene. J was trimmed by 5 bases and V by 2 bases; bases with no gene match: 0. The CDR3 DNA is TGTGCCAGCAGCTTAGCGGGGACCGGGGAGCTGTTTTTT. Translation gives CASSLAGTGELFF.

The rearrangement joins TRBV7-9 to TRBJ1-1, with 7 positions matching TRBD1. V was pared by 5 bases and J by 0 bases, with 9 bases of the junction left unmatched. Germline-derived CDR1 and CDR2 are SEHNR and FQNEAQ (reference sequence). The CDR3 has 16 residues. The CDR3 DNA reads TGTGCCAGCAGCCCTTGGGGGAGGGGGCTGAACACTGAAGCTTTCTTT. This gives the protein CASSPWGRGLNTEAFF.

This chain links TRBV7-3 with TRBJ1-5; D remains ambiguous. The CDR3 length is 15 residues. In germline, CDR1 is SGHTA, CDR2 FQGTGA. The ends were cut back, 5 bases at V and 4 bases at J, with 15 bases in the middle. CDR3 nucleotide sequence: TGTGCCAGCAGCGTTACCGGGGAGAAGAATCAGCCCCAGCATTTT. Its translation is CASSVTGEKNQPQHF.

The chain carries TRBV14 and TRBJ1-2; D is possibly TRBD1 (5 bases). The V gene lost 0 bases and the J gene lost 6 bases, with 14 bases spanning the gap. Germline CDR1 SGHDN, CDR2 FVKESK. This CDR3 contains 15 residues. The CDR3 DNA is TGTGCCAGCAGCCAAGATCGTCGGGGACTCCATGGCTACACCTTC. Its protein product is CASSQDRRGLHGYTF.

The chain uses TRBV19 and TRBJ2-5, with D perhaps matching TRBD2 (7 bases). The CDR3 spans 16 residues. Germline lookup yields CDR1 LNHDA and CDR2 SQIVND (reference sequence). V gave up 4 bases and J gave up 2 bases, with 17 bases separating them. The chain's CDR3 is CASSKGLGGAQETQYF. CDR3 DNA sequence: TGTGCCAGTAGTAAGGGACTGGGGGGGGCTCAAGAGACCCAGTACTTC.

This clone was seen more than once but under ten times. J is TRBJ1-6 and V is TRBV6-5; D might be TRBD1 (6 bases). Germline V gives CDR1 MNHEY, CDR2 SVGAGI. This CDR3 has 15 residues. V was clipped by 2 bases and J by 7 bases, with 12 bases between them. The CDR3 region is CASSYAGAGNSPLHF. Written as DNA, the CDR3 is TGTGCCAGCAGTTACGCAGGGGCCGGCAATTCACCCCTCCACTTT.

The rearrangement uses TRBV19 and TRBJ2-5; TRBD2 might be the D (5 bases). Germline loops: CDR1 LNHDA, CDR2 SQIVND (reference sequence). V dropped 9 bases and J dropped 1 base, with 12 bases sitting between them. This CDR3 spans 13 amino acids. The CDR3 coding sequence is TGTGCCAGCGGAGGCGGAACCCAAGAGACCCAGTACTTC. It yields the protein CASGGGTQETQYF.

This clone appeared once. The rearrangement uses TRBV23-1 and TRBJ2-7; 10 bases align to TRBD2. TRBV23-1 carries the ORF label, with uncertain function. The CDR3 length is 16 residues. The trim removed 1 base at V and 2 bases at J, leaving 5 bases unmatched. The CDR3 protein is CASSQCGLAATYEQYF. The CDR3 DNA sequence: TGCGCCAGCAGTCAATGCGGACTAGCGGCTACCTACGAGCAGTACTTC.

For this clone: Germline is not matched at one junction end, which may reflect a read error. CDR3 amino acids: CASSQDPLVGGYEQYF. The CDR3 DNA reads TGCGCCAGCAGTCAAGACCCTCTCGTGGGGGGGTACGAGCAGTACTTC. The chain carries TRBV4-1 and TRBJ2-7; TRBD2 matches 7 bases. Germline assignment: CDR1 MGHRA and CDR2 YSYEKL. The CDR3 runs to 16 residues.

Comments on this clone: The sample holds other DNA sequences that translate to the same CDR3. The rearrangement uses TRBV3-1 (or the pseudogene TRBV3-2) and TRBJ1-2, with D possibly matching TRBD1 (5 bases). CDR3 length: 12 amino acids. Per the germline V gene, CDR1 is LGHDT and CDR2 is YNNKEL (reference sequence). V was trimmed by 1 base and J by 6 bases, leaving 6 bases between them. CDR3 nucleotides: TGTGCCAGCAGCCAAGTAGGGGATGGCTACACCTTC. Its protein is CASSQVGDGYTF.

The genes are TRBV19 and TRBJ2-1; tentatively, D is TRBD1 (6 bases). With 5 bases removed from V and 4 bases from J, the gap between germline ends came to 21 bases. CDR1 is LNHDA and CDR2 is SQIVND in the germline V gene (reference sequence). The CDR3 loop spans 17 amino acids. The CDR3 loop reads CASSPSPQGTGYNEQFF. The CDR3 coding sequence is TGTGCCAGTAGTCCCTCCCCCCAGGGGACCGGGTACAATGAGCAGTTCTTC.

J is TRBJ2-1 and V is TRBV7-8, with 9 bases fitting TRBD1. The CDR3 totals 17 residues. CDR1 and CDR2 from the germline V gene are SGHVS and FQNEAQ. V shed 1 base, J shed 2 bases, and the junction held 6 bases outside the gene matches. The CDR3 loop is CASSLVVTGGPYNEQFF. For the CDR3, the DNA is TGTGCCAGCAGCTTAGTAGTGACAGGGGGTCCCTACAATGAGCAGTTCTTC.

The V call is TRBV28, the J call TRBJ2-1; D tentatively fits TRBD1 or TRBD2 (6 bases each). CDR3 size: 15 residues. V lost 2 bases and J lost 9, with 17 bases in between. Germline values: CDR1 MDHEN, CDR2 SYDVKM. DNA of the CDR3: TGTGCCAGCAGTTTACAACCCTCGGGGGCCGGTGAGCAGTTCTTC. This sequence encodes CASSLQPSGAGEQFF.

The CDR3 reads CASSYSTGLLPYEQYF. In DNA, the CDR3 is TGTGCCAGCAGTTACTCGACGGGGCTTTTGCCCTACGAGCAGTACTTC. The chain employs TRBV6-5 and TRBJ2-7; D is possibly TRBD1 or TRBD2 (5 bases each). V gave up 0 bases and J gave up 2 bases, with 14 bases separating them. Germline CDR1 reads MNHEY; CDR2 reads SVGAGI. The CDR3 loop spans 16 amino acids.